The T cell receptor (beta chain) under discussion was sequenced for a study of graft-versus-host responses after intestinal transplantation. Study at large: Recipients received multivisceral, liver-intestinal, or isolated intestinal transplants. General study points: Peak GvH clone levels in circulation were associated with early post-transplant HvG declines.

Sequencing was performed with immunoSEQ multiplex PCR; in TCRdb, only in-frame clones are kept and a portion is missing. The sample includes some 86,000 clones, under 95% of them seen just once. Points on this clone: Its antigen is undetermined.

The germline CDR1 and CDR2 sequences are SQVTM and ANQGSEA. This CDR3 is 14 amino acids long. The J segment lost 5 bases and the V segment lost 0 bases, leaving 4 bases of the junction unmatched. This specimen was unstimulated CD8+ T cells sorted from spleen or lymph node cells, taken before intestinal transplant. This clonotype was sampled from a human donor who received an intestinal transplant. This chain connects TRBV29-1 to TRBJ2-7; 10 bases are a match to TRBD1. The CDR3 bases are TGCAGCGTTGAAGATCTCGACAGGGGGCACGAGCAGTACTTC. Residues: CSVEDLDRGHEQYF.